This T cell receptor (beta chain) was obtained from a study of T cells in Graves' hyperthyroidism and ophthalmopathy. Whole-study results and caveats: Progression to ophthalmopathy was predicted a median of roughly 6.5 months early. By a 13 V-J model, ophthalmopathy was set apart from stable hyperthyroidism.

This clonotype has a count of ten or more. Its specificity is not known. This CDR3 contains 16 residues. V lost 6 bases, J lost 5 bases, and 20 bases lay in between. Per the germline V gene, CDR1 is SGHAT and CDR2 is FQNNGV. Researchers took RNA transcripts and amplified the TCR beta CDR3 regions from them. In the first-round RT-PCR of the TCR CDR3, the HTBI primer set was used. TCRdb passed the multiplex PCR reads through MiXCR, listing each CDR3 protein once. The sample consists of more than 500,000 distinct CDR3 sequences, roughly 15% of them appearing once. Sequencing input: blood. The J gene is TRBJ2-1, the V gene TRBV11-2, with D uncertain. The receptor comes from a woman in her 30s with Graves' ophthalmopathy. This CDR3 reads CASSSRFSVWDNEQFF. The CDR3 bases are TGTGCCAGCAGTTCCCGATTTAGTGTTTGGGACAATGAGCAGTTCTTC.